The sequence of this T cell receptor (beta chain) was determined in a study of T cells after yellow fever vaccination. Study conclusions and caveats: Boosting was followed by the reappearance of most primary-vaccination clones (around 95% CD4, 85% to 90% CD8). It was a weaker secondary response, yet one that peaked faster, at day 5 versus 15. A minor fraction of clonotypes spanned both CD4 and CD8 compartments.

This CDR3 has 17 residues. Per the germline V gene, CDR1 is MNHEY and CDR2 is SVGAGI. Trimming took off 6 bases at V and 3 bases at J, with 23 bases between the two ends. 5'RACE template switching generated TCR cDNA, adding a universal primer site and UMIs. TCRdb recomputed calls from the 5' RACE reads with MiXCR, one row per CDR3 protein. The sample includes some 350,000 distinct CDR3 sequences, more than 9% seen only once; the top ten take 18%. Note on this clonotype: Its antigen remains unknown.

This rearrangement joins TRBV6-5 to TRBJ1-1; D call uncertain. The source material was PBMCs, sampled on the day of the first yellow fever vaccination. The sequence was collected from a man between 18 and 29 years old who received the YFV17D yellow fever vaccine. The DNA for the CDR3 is TGTGCCAGCAGCACGAAACTGGACTATAAGAGGGACACTGAAGCTTTCTTT. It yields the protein CASSTKLDYKRDTEAFF.